Presented here are 18 T cell receptor beta chains from one specimen sequenced in a study of T-cell memory formation after mild COVID-19. TCRdb reprocessed the 5' RACE reads via MiXCR and lists one record per CDR3 protein. Counted here are a few hundred thousand distinct CDR3 sequences, around 15% occurring once; the ten biggest clones make up around 23%. The sample consisted of PBMCs or a T cell subset sorted from them (not recorded which). The origin of the receptors is a man aged 18 to 30 who had mild COVID-19 (a few samples of this study predate the infection). Cell type and time point are not known.

This clonotype showed up just a few times. J is TRBJ2-3 and V is TRBV29-1; D not resolved. Deletions cut 6 bases from V and 0 bases from J, with 10 bases between. The germline CDR1 and CDR2 sequences are SQVTM and ANQGSEA. The CDR3 totals 13 residues. The CDR3 loop reads CSVPLTSTDTQYF. CDR3 sequence (DNA): TGCAGCGTCCCCTTGACTAGCACAGATACGCAGTATTTT.

The J gene is TRBJ2-7, the V gene TRBV21-1; the table's TRBD2 call for D was not verified on the DNA. TRBV21-1 counts as a pseudogene. The CDR3 runs 15 residues. The DNA for the CDR3 is TGTGCCAGCAGCAATCGGACTAGCGGGTTCGACGAGCAGTACTTC. Protein: CASSNRTSGFDEQYF.

This clonotype was observed a handful of times. This chain connects TRBV12-3 or TRBV12-4 to TRBJ1-1; perhaps TRBD1 as D (5 bases). The CDR3 is 13 amino acids. Trimming took off 2 bases at V and 2 bases at J, with 6 bases between the two ends. Here the CDR3 DNA reads TGTGCCAGCAGTTTATGGGACAACACTGAAGCTTTCTTT. Residues: CASSLWDNTEAFF.

V and J are TRBV25-1 and TRBJ2-3; 8 bases agree with TRBD2. V shed 1 base, J shed 3 bases, and the junction held 3 bases outside the gene matches. CDR3 length: 15 amino acids. Germline V gives CDR1 MGHDK, CDR2 SYGVNS. The CDR3 nucleotides read TGTGCCAGCAGTGAATCGGCTAGCGGGACAGATACGCAGTATTTT. This encodes CASSESASGTDTQYF.

This clonotype showed up just a few times. V and J are TRBV25-1 and TRBJ2-2; D remains unclear. CDR1 and CDR2 (germline): MGHDK, SYGVNS. This CDR3 has 13 amino acids. Trimming pared 6 bases from V and 3 bases from J, leaving 8 bases between. The CDR3 sequence: CASSGDYTGELFF. CDR3 nucleotides: TGTGCCAGCAGCGGAGACTACACCGGGGAGCTGTTTTTT. Full variable domain (remainder filled in from reference TRBV25-1 and TRBJ2-2): EADIYQTPRYLVIGTGKKITLECSQTMGHDKMYWYQQDPGMELHLIHYSYGVNSTEKGDLSSESTVSRIRTEHFPLTLESARPSHTSQYLCASSGDYTGELFFGEGSRLTVL.

The rearrangement joins TRBV5-1 to TRBJ1-4, with D possibly matching TRBD1 (5 bases). With 5 bases removed from V and 5 bases from J, the gap between germline ends came to 13 bases. CDR3 size: 14 residues. CDR1 SGHRS and CDR2 YFSETQ come from the germline V gene. CDR3 sequence reads: CASRAGTANEKLFF. The CDR3 nucleotides are TGCGCCAGCAGGGCCGGGACTGCGAATGAAAAACTGTTTTTT.

This clonotype was counted ten times or more. The chain couples TRBV5-4 to TRBJ2-5, with a tentative D call TRBD2 (6 bases). V lost 1 base and J lost 6, with 13 bases in between. Germline loops: CDR1 SGHNT, CDR2 YYREEE (reference sequence). The CDR3 is 14 amino acids. CDR3 in DNA: TGTGCCAGCAGCTTGTATGTGGGGAGGAAGACCCAGTACTTC. It yields the protein CASSLYVGRKTQYF. The whole variable domain, remainder taken from reference TRBV5-4 and TRBJ2-5, is ETGVTQSPTHLIKTRGQQVTLRCSSQSGHNTVSWYQQALGQGPQFIFQYYREEENGRGNFPPRFSGLQFPNYSSELNVNALELDDSALYLCASSLYVGRKTQYFGPGTRLLVL.

The chain uses TRBV3-1 and TRBJ1-6; maybe TRBD1 (5 bases). V lost 1 base, J lost 13 bases, and 14 bases lay in between. The CDR3 length is 14 residues. Germline V gene data show CDR1 as LGHDT and CDR2 as YNNKEL (reference sequence). The CDR3 is CASSQAVQGTPLHF. The CDR3 region has the DNA TGTGCCAGCAGCCAAGCGGTCCAGGGTACTCCCCTCCACTTT.

CDR3: CASSQVGSVRTEAFF. The DNA for the CDR3 is TGCGCCAGCAGCCAAGTCGGCTCGGTACGCACTGAAGCTTTCTTT. V and J are TRBV4-1 and TRBJ1-1; D gene uncertain. The CDR3 has 15 amino acids. Germline assignment: CDR1 MGHRA and CDR2 YSYEKL. With 1 base removed from V and 4 bases from J, the gap between germline ends came to 13 bases.

There are many counts of this clonotype. This rearrangement joins TRBV20-1 to TRBJ2-3, with D tentatively TRBD1 or TRBD2 (6 bases each). Germline CDR1 is DFQATT and CDR2 is SNEGSKA (reference sequence). This CDR3 spans 13 amino acids. V was pared by 6 bases and J by 4 bases, with 14 bases between. CDR3: CSAEPRGPDTQYF. CDR3 bases: TGCAGTGCAGAACCCCGGGGGCCAGATACGCAGTATTTT.

The table lists this clonotype with a few counts. This chain joins TRBV2 and TRBJ2-2; D may be TRBD1 or TRBD2 (5 bases each). The CDR3 runs to 13 residues. Trimming left V 5 bases short and J 3 bases short, with 7 bases between. Germline CDR1 reads SNHLY; CDR2 reads FYNNEI. As DNA, the CDR3 is TGTGCCAGCAGTTGGGACGACACCGGGGAGCTGTTTTTT. Protein sequence: CASSWDDTGELFF.

The J gene is TRBJ1-2, the V gene TRBV7-9; D gene unclear. V dropped 5 bases and J dropped 4 bases, with 14 bases sitting between them. The V gene's germline CDR1 is SEHNR and CDR2 FQNEAQ (reference sequence). The CDR3 sequence is 14 residues long. The CDR3 nucleotides are TGTGCCAGCAGCCGCACCCCGACTGTCTATGGCTACACCTTC. Encoded protein: CASSRTPTVYGYTF.

The J gene is TRBJ1-6, the V gene TRBV6-5; no firm D call. The CDR3 is made up of 16 amino acids. Germline CDR1 and CDR2: MNHEY and SVGAGI. V was shortened by 0 bases and J by 7 bases, with 13 bases between the two germline ends. Here the CDR3 reads CASSYSSGRSNSPLHF. The CDR3 bases are TGTGCCAGCAGTTACTCGAGTGGGCGATCCAATTCACCCCTCCACTTT.

The chain couples TRBV7-2 to TRBJ2-7, with D unresolved. The length of the CDR3 is 14 residues. CDR1 and CDR2 from the germline V gene are SGHTA and FQGNSA. V dropped 5 bases and J dropped 1 base, with 12 bases sitting between them. The CDR3 loop is CASSPPVLSYEQYV. The CDR3 DNA reads TGTGCCAGCAGCCCCCCTGTGTTATCCTACGAGCAGTACGTC.

This clonotype was recorded a few times. V is TRBV7-9 and J is TRBJ2-5; D might be TRBD2 (7 bases). CDR3 size: 15 residues. V dropped 4 bases and J dropped 4 bases, with 16 bases sitting between them. Germline loops: CDR1 SEHNR, CDR2 FQNEAQ (reference sequence). Here the CDR3 DNA reads TGTGCCAGCAGCTCCCTGGTGGGGGGGGCAGAGACCCAGTACTTC. Its protein product is CASSSLVGGAETQYF.

Ten or more counts support this clonotype. The chain links TRBV21-1 to TRBJ2-2. TRBV21-1 is noted as a pseudogene. This CDR3 region has 15 residues. CDR3 DNA: TGTGCCAGCAGCATGTACAGCGCGAACACCGGGGAGCTGTTTTTT. It translates to CASSMYSANTGELFF.

This clonotype was counted a few times. This chain connects TRBV27 to TRBJ1-1; the D is unclear. V was cut by 4 bases and J by 1 base, with 10 bases left in between. Germline CDR1 reads MNHEY; CDR2 reads SMNVEV (reference sequence). CDR3 length: 14 residues. DNA for the CDR3: TGTGCCAGCAGTTCCAGAGGAACGAACACTGAAGCTTTCTTT. Residues: CASSSRGTNTEAFF.

This chain's CDR3 is CASSSGQGRAQYF. The CDR3 coding sequence is TGTGCCAGCAGCAGTGGGCAGGGGAGAGCCCAGTACTTC. The chain recombines TRBV7-2 with TRBJ2-5; tentatively, D is TRBD1 (6 bases). Germline CDR1 reads SGHTA; CDR2 reads FQGNSA. This CDR3 spans 13 amino acids. V lost 5 bases and J 9 bases, leaving 16 bases between the germline ends.